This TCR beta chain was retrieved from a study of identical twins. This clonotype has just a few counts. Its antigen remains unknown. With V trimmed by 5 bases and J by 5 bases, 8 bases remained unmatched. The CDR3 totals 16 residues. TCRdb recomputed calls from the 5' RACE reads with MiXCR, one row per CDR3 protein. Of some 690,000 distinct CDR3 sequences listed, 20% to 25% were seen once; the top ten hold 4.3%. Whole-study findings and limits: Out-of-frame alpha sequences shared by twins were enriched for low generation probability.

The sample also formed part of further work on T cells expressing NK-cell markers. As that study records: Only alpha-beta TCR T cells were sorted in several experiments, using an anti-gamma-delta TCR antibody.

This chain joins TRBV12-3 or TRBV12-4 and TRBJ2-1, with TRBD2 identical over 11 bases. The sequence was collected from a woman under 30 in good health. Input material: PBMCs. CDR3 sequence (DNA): TGTGCCAGCAGTCCTAATAGCGGGAGGGCGAACAATGAGCAGTTCTTC. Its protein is CASSPNSGRANNEQFF.